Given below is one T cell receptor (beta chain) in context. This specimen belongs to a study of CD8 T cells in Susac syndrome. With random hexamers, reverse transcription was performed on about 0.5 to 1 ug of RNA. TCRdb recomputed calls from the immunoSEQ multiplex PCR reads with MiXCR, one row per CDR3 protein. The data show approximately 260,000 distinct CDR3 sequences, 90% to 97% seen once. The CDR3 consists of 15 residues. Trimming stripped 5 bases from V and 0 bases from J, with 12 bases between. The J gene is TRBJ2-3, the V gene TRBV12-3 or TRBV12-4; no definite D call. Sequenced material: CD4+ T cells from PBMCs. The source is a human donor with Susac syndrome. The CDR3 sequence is CASSLSVGSTDTQYF. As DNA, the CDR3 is TGTGCCAGCAGTCTCTCAGTTGGGAGCACAGATACGCAGTATTTT.